This TCR beta chain came from a study of T cell responses to AZD1222 COVID-19 vaccine. Study-level points and caveats: Seropositive at baseline were only a handful of AZD1222 recipients. Mostly white British, mostly female donors; authors suggested clonal diversity may be underestimated.

Points on this clone: Its antigen is not known.

Trimming stripped 0 bases from V and 3 bases from J, with 10 bases between. The CDR3 runs to 15 residues. Germline loops: CDR1 SGHRS, CDR2 YFSETQ. The method was immunoSEQ multiplex PCR; TCRdb's version includes in-frame clones alone and lacks a portion of them. The sample lists about 110,000 clones, more than 70% occurring once. Sample: peripheral blood, taken on day 0 of AZD1222 vaccination. The TCR originated in an adult in good health. The V call is TRBV5-1, the J call TRBJ2-1; perhaps TRBD1 as D (5 bases). CDR3 nucleotide sequence: TGCGCCAGCAGCTTGGCCCCAGGGATCTACAATGAGCAGTTCTTC. Amino acid sequence: CASSLAPGIYNEQFF.